One TCR beta chain is described in this entry. This clonotype came up many times. Its specific antigen is unknown. No per-base quality is available; no much larger clone lies one base away. The data were taken from a study of CD8 T cells in ankylosing spondylitis (dated by TCRdb to between 2016 and 2019). Looking at the study overall: T cell receptor beta repertoires were profiled in healthy donors and ankylosing spondylitis patients so that disease-linked TCR variants could be found. In total, the full study cohort was made up of approximately 99 healthy donors and more than 20 ankylosing spondylitis patients. Peripheral blood samples were taken, and synovial fluid was additionally collected from ankylosing spondylitis patients.

What the study reported, not specific to this receptor: Significant enrichment of the disease-linked clones was reported in matched synovial fluid samples from ankylosing spondylitis patients. Some TCR beta motif variants had previously been reported in synovial fluid and blood of reactive arthritis patients, which suggested common disease-initiation mechanisms. A TCR beta motif of seven or eight highly homologous amino acid variants appeared characteristic of blood from ankylosing spondylitis patients. The disease-linked clones had a CD8+ phenotype and were found at relatively low frequencies in peripheral blood.

For each ankylosing spondylitis patient, the synovial fluid sample was matched to a blood sample from that same patient. The instrument was an Illumina HiSeq 2500. Quantitative 5'-RACE with molecular barcodes was the method used to prepare the TCR beta libraries. On the study's bioinformatics: Disease-linked TCR variants were identified with a new computational method built on a probabilistic model of VDJ rearrangement. The raw public reads went through TCRdb reprocessing: fastp at Q25, MiXCR clone calling, in-frame beta chains kept. CDR3 protein duplicates are merged, each entry listing the most common genes and DNA. V and J calls and clone size were set by TCRdb, not the authors. Within this sample are some 150,000 distinct CDR3 sequences, with approximately 48% of them counted one time only. The ten biggest clones cover around 15% of the sample. CDR3 length: 11 amino acids, cysteine to phenylalanine. Just CDR3 DNA is preserved here, 33 bases in frame from base 1. V is cut by 4 bases and J by 10 bases, and the space between the germline ends is 9 bases.

The TCR comes from a male donor with ankylosing spondylitis. Sequencing was carried out using synovial fluid, either unsorted or a sorted T cell fraction (not recorded which). The chain is assembled from TRBV12-3 or TRBV12-4 and TRBJ2-3; TRBD2 could be the D gene, as 6 bases match. The DNA sequence follows: TGTGCCAGCAGTTGGGGGGATGCGCAGTATTTT. This codes for CASSWGDAQYF.